This T cell receptor (beta chain) was sequenced for a study of blood T cell repertoires in COVID-19. Study-level background: Collection of acute and convalescent COVID-19 samples took place in the United States, Italy and Spain. T cells, B-cell-depleted T cells, or PBMCs supplied cDNA or gDNA.

The authors' processing: The assay estimated nucleated cells by amplifying reference gene primers. Using immunoSEQ multiplex PCR, the repertoire was profiled, and TCRdb retains in-frame clones only, with some absent. The V and J calls and clone size come from that table; D and trimming were worked out from the DNA. Among fewer than 250,000 clones, approximately 81% were seen once, and the ten largest hold more than 9%. The V gene lost 4 bases and the J gene lost 2 bases, with 15 bases spanning the gap. The germline gives CDR1 SGHRS, CDR2 YFSETQ. This CDR3 is 15 amino acids long. Sequenced input: peripheral blood. The sequence derives from a woman of 80 years or more with acute or convalescent COVID-19. The chain carries TRBV5-1 and TRBJ1-1; D uncertain. Here the CDR3 reads CASSGLADSNTEAFF. CDR3 bases: TGCGCCAGCAGCGGGCTCGCAGATTCTAACACTGAAGCTTTCTTT.